The clone carrying this TCR beta chain was seen just once. Its target is not known. Sequencing used immunoSEQ multiplex PCR; TCRdb keeps in-frame clones, though not all of them. The sample consists of a few thousand clones, more than 65% of them appearing once. Germline assignment: CDR1 SGHAT and CDR2 FQNNGV. This CDR3 has 11 amino acids. Trimming pared 3 bases from V and 5 bases from J, leaving 4 bases between. This entry comes from a study of graft-versus-host responses after intestinal transplantation. Study context: In this cohort, recipients had multivisceral, liver-intestinal, or isolated intestinal transplants. Anti-thymocyte globulin induction was given to all recipients, followed by tacrolimus and steroids for 2 to 3 years. The study, taken as a whole, reports: Allografts carried high graft-versus-host to host-versus-graft clonal ratios in patients having graft-donor T cell macrochimerism.

The sequenced sample was PBMCs, obtained approximately 310 days after intestinal transplant. The origin of this receptor is a human patient who received an intestinal transplant, so some T cells may come from the graft donor. This chain links TRBV11-2 with TRBJ2-5, with D unclear. The CDR3 region has the DNA TGTGCCAGCAGCTTCAGGGAGACCCAGTACTTC. Translation: CASSFRETQYF.